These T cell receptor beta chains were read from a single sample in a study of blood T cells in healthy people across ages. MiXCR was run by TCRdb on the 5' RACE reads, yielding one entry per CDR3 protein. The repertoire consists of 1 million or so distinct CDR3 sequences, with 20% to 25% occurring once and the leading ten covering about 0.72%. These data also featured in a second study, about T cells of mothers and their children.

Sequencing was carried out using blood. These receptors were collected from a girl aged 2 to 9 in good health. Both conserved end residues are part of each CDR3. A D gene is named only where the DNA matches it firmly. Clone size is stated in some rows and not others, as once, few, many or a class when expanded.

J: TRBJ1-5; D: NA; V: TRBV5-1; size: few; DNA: TGCGCCAGCAGCTTGGGCCCGGGACGGGGGAATCAGCCCCGGCATTTT; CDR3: CASSLGPGRGNQPRHF
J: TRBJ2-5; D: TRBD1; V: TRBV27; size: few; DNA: TGTGCCAGCAGTGTAAATAGGGACAGCCAGACCCAGTACTTC; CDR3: CASSVNRDSQTQYF
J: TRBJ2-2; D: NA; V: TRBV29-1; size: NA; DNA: TGCAGCGCAGTTGCGTTATTCACCGGGGAGCTGTTTTTT; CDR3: CSAVALFTGELFF
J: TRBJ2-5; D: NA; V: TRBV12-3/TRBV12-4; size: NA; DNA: TGTGCCAGCGAACAGGGAACAGAGACCCAGTACTTC; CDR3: CASEQGTETQYF
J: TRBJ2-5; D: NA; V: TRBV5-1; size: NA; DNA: TGCACCAGCAGCTTTATTCCCGAAGAAGAGCAGTACTTC; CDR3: CTSSFIPEEEQYF
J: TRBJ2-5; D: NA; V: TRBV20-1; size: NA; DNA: TGCAGTGCCCCACTTCGGGAGACCCAGTACTTC; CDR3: CSAPLRETQYF
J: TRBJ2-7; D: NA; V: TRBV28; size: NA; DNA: TGTGCCAGCAGTTTGTCGGGGGTCGGTCGCGAGCAGTACTTC; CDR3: CASSLSGVGREQYF
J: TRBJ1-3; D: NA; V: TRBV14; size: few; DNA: TGTGCCAGCAGCCAAGTTTCAGGGTCCGGAAACACCATATATTTT; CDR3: CASSQVSGSGNTIYF
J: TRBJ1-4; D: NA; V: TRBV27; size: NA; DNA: TGTGCCAGCAGTTTCGGGGGAAGGAATGAAAAACTGTTTTTT; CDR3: CASSFGGRNEKLFF
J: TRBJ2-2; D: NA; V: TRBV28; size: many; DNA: TGTGCCAGCTCCCCTTGGGCGGCAACCGGGGAGCTGTTTTTT; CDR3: CASSPWAATGELFF
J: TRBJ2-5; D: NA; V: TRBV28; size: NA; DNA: TGTGCCAGCAGTTTCAGACAGACCCGCCCAGAGACCCAGTACTTC; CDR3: CASSFRQTRPETQYF
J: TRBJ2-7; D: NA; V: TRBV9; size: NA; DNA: TGTGCCAGCAGCGAAGGCTCCAACGAGCAGTACTTC; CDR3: CASSEGSNEQYF
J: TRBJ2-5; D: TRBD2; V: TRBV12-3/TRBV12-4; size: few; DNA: TGTGCCAGCAATTCCCCCCTGGTGAGGGAGGGATCCCAAGAGACCCAGTACTTC; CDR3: CASNSPLVREGSQETQYF
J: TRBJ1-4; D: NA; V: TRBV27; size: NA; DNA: TGTGTCAGCAGTCTGACTGGAGTTGCAACTAATGAAAAACTGTTTTTT; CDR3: CVSSLTGVATNEKLFF
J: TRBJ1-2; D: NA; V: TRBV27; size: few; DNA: TGTGCCAGCAGACAGGGTTACTATGGCTACACCTTC; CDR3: CASRQGYYGYTF